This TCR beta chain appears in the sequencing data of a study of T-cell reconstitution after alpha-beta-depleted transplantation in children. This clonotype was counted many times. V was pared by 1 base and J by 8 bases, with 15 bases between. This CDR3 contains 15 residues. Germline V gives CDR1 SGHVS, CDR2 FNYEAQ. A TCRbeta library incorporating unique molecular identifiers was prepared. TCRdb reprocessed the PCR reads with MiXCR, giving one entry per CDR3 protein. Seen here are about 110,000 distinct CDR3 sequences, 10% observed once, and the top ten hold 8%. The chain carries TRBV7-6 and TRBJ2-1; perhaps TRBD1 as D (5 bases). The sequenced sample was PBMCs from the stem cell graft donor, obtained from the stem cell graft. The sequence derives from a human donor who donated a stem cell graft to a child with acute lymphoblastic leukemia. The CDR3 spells CASSLELTAYHEQFF. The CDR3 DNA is TGTGCCAGCAGCTTAGAATTGACAGCTTACCATGAGCAGTTCTTC. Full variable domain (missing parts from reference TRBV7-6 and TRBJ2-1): GAGVSQSPRYKVTKRGQDVALRCDPISGHVSLYWYRQALGQGPEFLTYFNYEAQQDKSGLPNDRFSAERPEGSISTLTIQRTEQRDSAMYRCASSLELTAYHEQFFGPGTRLTVL.